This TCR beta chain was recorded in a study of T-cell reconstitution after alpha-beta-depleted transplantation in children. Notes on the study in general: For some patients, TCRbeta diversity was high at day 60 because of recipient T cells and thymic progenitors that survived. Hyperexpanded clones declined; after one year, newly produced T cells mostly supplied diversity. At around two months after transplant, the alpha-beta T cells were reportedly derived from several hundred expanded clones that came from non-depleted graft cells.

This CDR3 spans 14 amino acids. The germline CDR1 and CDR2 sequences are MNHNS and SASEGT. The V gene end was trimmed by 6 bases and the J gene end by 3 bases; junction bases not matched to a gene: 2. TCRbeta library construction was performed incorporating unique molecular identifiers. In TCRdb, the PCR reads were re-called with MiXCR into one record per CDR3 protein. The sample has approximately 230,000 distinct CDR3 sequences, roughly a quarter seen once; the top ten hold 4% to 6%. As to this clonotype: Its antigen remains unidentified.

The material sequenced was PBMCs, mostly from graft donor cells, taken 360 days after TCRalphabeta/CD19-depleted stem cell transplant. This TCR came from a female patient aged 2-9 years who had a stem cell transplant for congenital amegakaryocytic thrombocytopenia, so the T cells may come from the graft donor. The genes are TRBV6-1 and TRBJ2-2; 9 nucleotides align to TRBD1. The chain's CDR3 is CASRQGADTGELFF. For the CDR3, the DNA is TGTGCCAGCAGACAGGGGGCGGACACCGGGGAGCTGTTTTTT.